Following are 4 T cell receptor beta chains from one sample sequenced in a study of blood T cells in healthy people across ages. With a J-beta primer mix and a sample-barcoded 5' primer, a second PCR ran roughly 7 to 11 cycles. TCRdb passed the 5' RACE reads through MiXCR, listing each CDR3 protein once. The data contain approximately 850,000 distinct CDR3 sequences, 58% of them singletons. The sample consisted of blood. These receptors were collected from a man in his thirties or forties in good health.

The V and J genes are TRBV20-1 and TRBJ1-2, with D hard to call. The germline V and J ends were trimmed by 5 bases and 8 bases, with 12 bases remaining between them. The CDR3 runs 11 residues. Germline V gene sequence: CDR1 DFQATT, CDR2 SNEGSKA (reference sequence). CDR3 DNA: TGCAGTGCTTTCTCAGAGGGAGGCTACACCTTC. It translates to CSAFSEGGYTF.

The CDR3 DNA reads TGCAGTGCGGCAGTAGTAGGGTCTCTCTACGAGCAGTACTTC. It yields the protein CSAAVVGSLYEQYF. The chain is built from TRBV20-1 and TRBJ2-7; D unclear. V was trimmed by 6 bases and J by 3 bases, leaving 18 bases between them. Germline loops: CDR1 DFQATT, CDR2 SNEGSKA (reference sequence). The CDR3 is made up of 14 amino acids.

The chain employs TRBV6-1 and TRBJ2-7; D unresolved. Germline lookup yields CDR1 MNHNS and CDR2 SASEGT. CDR3 size: 14 residues. With 6 bases removed from V and 5 bases from J, the gap between germline ends came to 17 bases. The CDR3 protein is CASRGDGPIHEQYF. The CDR3 DNA follows: TGTGCCAGCAGGGGCGACGGACCGATCCACGAGCAGTACTTC.

The chain carries TRBV28 and TRBJ1-2; D remains ambiguous. Germline CDR1 and CDR2: MDHEN and SYDVKM. V was cut by 2 bases and J by 0 bases, with 7 bases left in between. This CDR3 contains 14 residues. The CDR3 DNA reads as TGTGCCAGCAGTTTACCCGAAACTAACTATGGCTACACCTTC. This translates into CASSLPETNYGYTF.